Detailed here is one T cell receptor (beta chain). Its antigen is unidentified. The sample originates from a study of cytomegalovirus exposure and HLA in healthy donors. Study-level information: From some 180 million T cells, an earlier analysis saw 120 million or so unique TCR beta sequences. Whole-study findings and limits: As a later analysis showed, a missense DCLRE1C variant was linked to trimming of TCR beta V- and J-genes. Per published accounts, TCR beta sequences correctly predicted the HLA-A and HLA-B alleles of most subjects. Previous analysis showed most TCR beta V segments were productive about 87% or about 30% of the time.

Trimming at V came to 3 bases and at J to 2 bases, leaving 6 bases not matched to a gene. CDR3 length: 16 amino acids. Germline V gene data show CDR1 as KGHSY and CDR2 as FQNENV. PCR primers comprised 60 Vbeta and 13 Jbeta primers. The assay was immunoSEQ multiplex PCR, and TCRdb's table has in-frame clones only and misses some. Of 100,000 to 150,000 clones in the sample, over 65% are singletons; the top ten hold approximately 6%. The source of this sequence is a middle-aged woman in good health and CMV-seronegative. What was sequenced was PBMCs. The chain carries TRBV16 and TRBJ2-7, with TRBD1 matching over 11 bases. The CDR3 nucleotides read TGTGCCAGCAGCCACCTCGGGACAGGGGGGACCTACGAGCAGTACTTC. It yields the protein CASSHLGTGGTYEQYF.